This T cell receptor beta chain was identified during a study of T cell responses to AZD1222 COVID-19 vaccine. Study background: Pooled together were second doses at about 4 or about 12 weeks.

General study points: Targeting of unmutated variant regions was reportedly seen in nearly half of spike-specific TCRs. Spike-specific TCR breadth and depth went up after people got two AZD1222 doses. Donors were largely white British and mainly female; clonal diversity was possibly underestimated.

On this clone: As yet, its antigen is unknown.

Clones were sequenced by immunoSEQ multiplex PCR, and TCRdb holds only the in-frame ones, with some missing. The repertoire consists of approximately 92,000 clones, with approximately 91% occurring once and the leading ten covering approximately 22%. The V and J ends lost 1 base and 0 bases respectively, with 9 bases between them. The germline CDR1 and CDR2 sequences are SGHAT and FQNNGV. The CDR3 runs to 15 residues. This chain links TRBV11-2 with TRBJ1-1; no definite D call. Sample: peripheral blood, taken on day 0 of AZD1222 vaccination. The sequence was obtained from an adult in good health. The CDR3 nucleotides are TGTGCCAGCAGCTTAGTAGCTCATTTGAACACTGAAGCTTTCTTT. Translating gives CASSLVAHLNTEAFF. Supplemented by reference TRBV11-2 and TRBJ1-1, the full variable domain reads EAGVAQSPRYKIIEKRQSVAFWCNPISGHATLYWYQQILGQGPKLLIQFQNNGVVDDSQLPKDRFSAERLKGVDSTLKIQPAKLEDSAVYLCASSLVAHLNTEAFFGQGTRLTVV.